A selection of T cell receptor beta chains follows, all from one sample in a study of human T cells and chemical hapten exposure. TCRdb reprocessed the reads with MiXCR, giving one entry per CDR3 protein. The sample lists more than 100,000 distinct CDR3 sequences; over 7.5% were seen once. The sequenced material came from whole blood. All receptors derive from a human donor in good health. Some clones in this sample may be carry-over from other donors' samples. CDR3s include the opening cysteine and the closing phenylalanine or tryptophan. The D gene is left open where the match is weak. The size entry is marked missing in some rows and otherwise reads once, few, many or a size class.

>.|TRBV4-1|TRBJ2-7|.
CASSQDGGSSYEQYF
TGCGCCAGCAGCCAAGATGGGGGTTCTTCCTACGAGCAGTACTTC
>.|TRBV12-3/TRBV12-4|TRBJ2-5|many
CASSLAGGPETQYF
TGTGCCAGCAGTTTAGCGGGGGGGCCGGAGACCCAGTACTTC
>.|TRBV11-1|TRBJ1-1|many
CASSYSLAREAFF
TGTGCCAGCAGCTACAGCCTTGCTCGTGAAGCTTTCTTT
>TRBD2|TRBV29-1|TRBJ2-5|many
CSVSGTSLETQYF
TGCAGCGTAAGCGGGACTTCGTTAGAGACCCAGTACTTC
>TRBD1|TRBV29-1|TRBJ1-1|few
CSVEGQGKTEAFF
TGCAGCGTCGAGGGACAGGGAAAGACTGAAGCTTTCTTT
>.|TRBV29-1|TRBJ2-7|.
CSVEVGRQASYEQYF
TGCAGCGTTGAGGTTGGGCGGCAGGCGTCCTACGAGCAGTACTTC
>TRBD2|TRBV29-1|TRBJ2-7|.
CSGGGTSGSSYEQYF
TGCAGCGGTGGAGGTACTAGCGGGTCGTCCTACGAGCAGTACTTC
>.|TRBV5-5|TRBJ2-3|.
CASSFSGLNTDTQYF
TGTGCCAGCAGCTTTAGCGGATTAAACACAGATACGCAGTATTTT
>.|TRBV29-1|TRBJ2-1|few
CSGRVGDNEQFF
TGCAGCGGCCGGGTCGGAGACAATGAGCAGTTCTTC
>TRBD1|TRBV5-6|TRBJ2-7|.
CASLKGLGQAYEQYF
TGTGCCAGCCTCAAGGGTCTGGGACAGGCTTACGAGCAGTACTTC
>.|TRBV7-2|TRBJ1-4|few
CASSPRQTEKLFF
TGTGCCAGCAGCCCCCGACAGACTGAAAAACTGTTTTTT
>TRBD1|TRBV6-2/TRBV6-3|TRBJ2-7|.
CASSFLTGGYEQYF
TGTGCCAGCAGTTTCCTGACAGGGGGGTACGAGCAGTACTTC
>TRBD2|TRBV7-9|TRBJ2-7|many
CASSPVTGGYGEQYF
TGTGCCAGCAGCCCCGTAACGGGGGGGTACGGCGAGCAGTACTTC
>TRBD2|TRBV27|TRBJ2-4|.
CASSSRTSSNIQYF
TGTGCCAGCAGTTCTAGGACTAGCTCGAACATTCAGTACTTC
>TRBD1|TRBV29-1|TRBJ1-1|.
CSVARTGGTEAFF
TGCAGCGTTGCCCGGACAGGGGGCACTGAAGCTTTCTTT
>TRBD1|TRBV25-1|TRBJ1-5|.
CASSQLRDRARSGNQPQHF
TGTGCCAGCAGCCAGCTCCGGGACAGGGCTCGTTCGGGCAATCAGCCCCAGCATTTT
>.|TRBV5-1|TRBJ2-2|many
CASSRSGTDTGELFF
TGCGCCAGCAGCAGGTCAGGGACGGACACCGGGGAGCTGTTTTTT
>.|TRBV7-6|TRBJ2-1|few
CASSPGKLGSYNEQFF
TGTGCCAGCAGCCCCGGGAAATTGGGCTCCTACAATGAGCAGTTCTTC
>.|TRBV19|TRBJ1-5|few
CASSPQWGKSNQPQHF
TGTGCCAGTAGTCCCCAATGGGGGAAAAGCAATCAGCCCCAGCATTTT
>TRBD1|TRBV6-5|TRBJ2-3|few
CASSWGQSTTDTQYF
TGTGCCAGCAGTTGGGGACAGAGCACCACAGATACGCAGTATTTT
>.|TRBV3-1|TRBJ2-1|.
CASSHPANEQFF
TGTGCCAGCAGCCATCCCGCCAATGAGCAGTTCTTC
>.|TRBV12-3/TRBV12-4|TRBJ1-2|many
CASSLNPGPTALTF
TGTGCCAGCAGTTTAAATCCGGGACCGACAGCCCTCACCTTC
>TRBD1|TRBV5-4|TRBJ2-7|few
CASSLRQGAYEQYF
TGTGCCAGCAGCTTGCGACAGGGAGCATACGAGCAGTACTTC
>.|TRBV12-3/TRBV12-4|TRBJ1-5|few
CASSLPGPPNQPQHF
TGTGCCAGCAGTCTCCCGGGCCCTCCTAATCAGCCCCAGCATTTT
>.|TRBV6-4|TRBJ2-3|few
CASSSGAASTDTQYF
TGTGCCAGCAGCTCAGGGGCGGCTAGCACAGATACGCAGTATTTT
>.|TRBV20-1|TRBJ2-2|few
CSARDYKGLTNTGELFF
TGCAGTGCTAGAGATTATAAGGGACTGACGAACACCGGGGAGCTGTTTTTT
>.|TRBV6-5|TRBJ1-1|few
CASSYFSGQTGTEAFF
TGTGCCAGCAGCTATTTTTCTGGACAGACGGGTACTGAAGCTTTCTTT
>.|TRBV3-1|TRBJ2-2|.
CVSSQGWESVTGELFF
TGTGTCAGCAGCCAAGGATGGGAATCCGTCACCGGGGAGCTGTTTTTT
>TRBD1|TRBV4-3|TRBJ2-2|few
CASSQDVPGGTAGELFF
TGCGCCAGCAGCCAAGATGTACCAGGGGGAACGGCCGGGGAGCTGTTTTTT
>TRBD2|TRBV6-1|TRBJ2-2|few
CASSGGTDTGELFF
TGTGCCAGCAGCGGGGGGACGGACACCGGGGAGCTGTTTTTT
>.|TRBV6-6|TRBJ2-5|.
CASSYSKQRETQYF
TGTGCCAGCAGTTACTCGAAGCAAAGAGAGACCCAGTACTTC
>TRBD1|TRBV20-1|TRBJ1-1|many
CSARPDRGDTEAFF
TGCAGTGCTAGACCGGACAGGGGTGACACTGAAGCTTTCTTT
>TRBD1|TRBV19|TRBJ1-5|many
CASRQGFQPQHF
TGTGCCAGCAGACAGGGGTTTCAGCCCCAGCATTTT
>TRBD2|TRBV5-1|TRBJ2-1|.
CASRFSGENSYNEQFF
TGCGCCAGCAGATTTAGCGGGGAGAACTCCTACAATGAGCAGTTCTTC
>TRBD2|TRBV2|TRBJ2-7|many
CASSGRLAALSYEQYF
TGTGCCAGCAGTGGCCGTCTAGCGGCTTTATCCTACGAGCAGTACTTC
>.|TRBV12-3/TRBV12-4|TRBJ1-2|.
CASSPTERPNYGYTF
TGTGCCAGCAGTCCGACAGAAAGACCTAACTATGGCTACACCTTC
>TRBD1|TRBV12-3/TRBV12-4|TRBJ2-2|.
CASRGQGRRANTGELFF
TGTGCCAGCAGAGGACAGGGAAGAAGGGCAAACACCGGGGAGCTGTTTTTT
>TRBD1|TRBV27|TRBJ2-7|many
CASSPRTGRRYEQYF
TGTGCCAGCAGTCCAAGGACAGGGAGACGCTACGAGCAGTACTTC
>TRBD1|TRBV27|TRBJ1-2|few
CASSLSAGGGGYTF
TGTGCCAGCAGTTTATCGGCAGGGGGTGGTGGCTACACCTTC
>.|TRBV21-1|TRBJ2-3|.
CASSKVGGDTDTQYF
TGTGCCAGCAGCAAAGTAGGCGGGGACACAGATACGCAGTATTTT
>.|TRBV19|TRBJ2-7|few
CASSMGDDSYEQYF
TGTGCCAGTAGTATGGGGGACGACTCCTACGAGCAGTACTTC
>.|TRBV20-1|TRBJ1-4|few
CSARRQAGDEKLFF
TGCAGTGCTAGAAGGCAAGCGGGGGATGAAAAACTGTTTTTT
>TRBD2|TRBV7-2|TRBJ2-1|many
CASSLESGRSHNEQFF
TGTGCCAGCAGCTTAGAATCCGGGAGGAGCCACAATGAGCAGTTCTTC
>.|TRBV4-1|TRBJ2-7|.
CASSQAGEGATYEQYF
TGCGCCAGCAGCCAAGCGGGGGAGGGGGCCACCTACGAGCAGTACTTC
>.|TRBV7-2|TRBJ2-5|many
CASSRGSQETQYF
TGTGCCAGCAGCCGCGGCAGTCAAGAGACCCAGTACTTC
>.|TRBV12-3/TRBV12-4|TRBJ2-2|many
CASSLGVWGTGELFF
TGTGCCAGCAGTTTAGGCGTGTGGGGGACCGGGGAGCTGTTTTTT
>TRBD1|TRBV20-1|TRBJ2-7|.
CSANPDRAYEQYF
TGCAGTGCTAATCCCGACAGGGCATACGAGCAGTACTTC
>TRBD1|TRBV2|TRBJ1-1|many
CASSDSGQGSTEAFF
TGTGCCAGCAGTGACTCTGGACAGGGCTCGACTGAAGCTTTCTTT
>.|TRBV12-2|TRBJ1-1|many
CASRLALGDTEAFF
TGTGCAAGTCGCTTAGCTTTGGGGGACACTGAAGCTTTCTTT
>.|TRBV5-1|TRBJ2-7|many
CASSLAASTYEQYF
TGCGCCAGCAGCTTGGCCGCGTCTACCTACGAGCAGTACTTC